This entry lists 26 T cell receptor beta chains sequenced from one sample in a study of T cell changes during pregnancy in multiple sclerosis. The repertoire was sequenced with immunoSEQ multiplex PCR; TCRdb's copy has only in-frame clones and lacks some. The sample includes roughly 73,000 clones, more than 90% of them seen just once. The specimen was peripheral blood, collected in the second trimester of pregnancy. The receptors come from a female donor in good health, enrolled as a control in a pregnancy study.

CDR3 in amino acids: CASGVGYGGELFF. The CDR3 DNA reads as TGTGCCAGCGGCGTCGGGTACGGCGGGGAGCTGTTTTTT. The chain combines TRBV4-2 with TRBJ2-2; D is unclear. This CDR3 has 13 amino acids. Germline assignment: CDR1 LGHNA and CDR2 YNFKEQ. V was cut by 8 bases and J by 7 bases, with 14 bases left in between.

This chain uses TRBV6-5 with TRBJ2-2; possible D gene TRBD1, 5 bases. Germline CDR1 reads MNHEY; CDR2 reads SVGAGI. CDR3 length: 15 residues. Trimming shortened V by 7 bases and J by 2 bases, and 14 bases separated the two germline ends. The chain's CDR3 is CASIGRGTNTGELFF. The DNA for the CDR3 is TGTGCCAGCATTGGAAGGGGTACTAACACCGGGGAGCTGTTTTTT.

The rearrangement links TRBV7-2 to TRBJ1-1; 10 positions agree with TRBD1. Germline lookup yields CDR1 SGHTA and CDR2 FQGNSA. This CDR3 contains 14 residues. Trimming cost V 5 bases and J 5 bases; bases outside gene matches: 5. CDR3 in DNA: TGTGCCAGCAGCGTAACGGGACAGGGGACTGAAGCTTTCTTT. The encoded protein is CASSVTGQGTEAFF.

This chain connects TRBV7-6 to TRBJ1-1; the D gene is possibly TRBD1 (6 bases). V dropped 5 bases and J dropped 5 bases, with 15 bases sitting between them. The CDR3 contains 14 residues. The germline V gene has CDR1 SGHVS and CDR2 FNYEAQ. The CDR3 sequence: CASSPGVGETEAFF. Here the CDR3 DNA reads TGTGCCAGCAGCCCAGGGGTCGGGGAGACTGAAGCTTTCTTT.

The chain uses TRBV13 and TRBJ2-2; a weak D match, TRBD2 (5 bases). CDR3 length: 13 residues. The V gene's germline CDR1 is PRHDT and CDR2 FYEKMQ (reference sequence). Trimming removed 5 bases from V and 1 base from J, with 5 bases in between. The CDR3 nucleotides read TGTGCCAGCAGCGGAGGGAACACCGGGGAGCTGTTTTTT. Protein product: CASSGGNTGELFF.

V gene TRBV7-2 combines with J gene TRBJ2-3; 8 positions match TRBD2. Germline lookup yields CDR1 SGHTA and CDR2 FQGNSA. The CDR3 is made up of 16 amino acids. The V gene end was trimmed by 1 base and the J gene end by 1 base; junction bases not matched to a gene: 4. CDR3 protein: CASSLGVRGGTDTQYF. DNA for the CDR3: TGTGCCAGCAGCTTAGGAGTGCGGGGGGGCACAGATACGCAGTATTTT.

DNA for the CDR3: TGCGCCAGCAGCCAAGAAGGCACAGGGGACACTGAAGCTTTCTTT. Protein product: CASSQEGTGDTEAFF. The rearrangement links TRBV4-3 to TRBJ1-1, with TRBD1 matching 7 bases. Germline V CDR1 and CDR2: LGHNA, YSLEER. The CDR3 extends over 15 amino acids. With 0 bases clipped from V and 3 bases from J, the junction kept 4 bases outside the gene matches.

CDR3 region: CASRLDRNTDTQYF. CDR3 sequence (DNA): TGTGCCAGCAGACTCGACAGGAACACAGATACGCAGTATTTT. The V call is TRBV5-4, the J call TRBJ2-3, with D possibly matching TRBD1 (6 bases). In germline, CDR1 is SGHNT, CDR2 YYREEE (reference sequence). This CDR3 has 14 amino acids. Trimming pared 5 bases from V and 2 bases from J, leaving 12 bases between. The full variable domain, completed using reference TRBV5-4 and TRBJ2-3, is ETGVTQSPTHLIKTRGQQVTLRCSSQSGHNTVSWYQQALGQGPQFIFQYYREEENGRGNFPPRFSGLQFPNYSSELNVNALELDDSALYLCASRLDRNTDTQYFGPGTRLTVL.

The V and J genes are TRBV7-2 and TRBJ2-5, with a tentative D call TRBD1 (5 bases). Germline-derived CDR1 and CDR2 are SGHTA and FQGNSA. The CDR3 covers 15 residues. The germline V and J ends were trimmed by 1 base and 6 bases, with 15 bases remaining between them. CDR3 nucleotides: TGTGCCAGCAGCTTAGTCCCACAGGTGGAGAAGACCCAGTACTTC. Amino acid sequence: CASSLVPQVEKTQYF.

This clone was detected only a few times. The chain links TRBV6-1 to TRBJ2-7; D possibly corresponds to TRBD2 (5 bases). V was clipped by 2 bases and J by 2 bases, with 16 bases between them. Germline V gene sequence: CDR1 MNHNS, CDR2 SASEGT. The CDR3 is 16 residues long. The CDR3 DNA reads as TGTGCCAGCAGTGAATGGTCCTTAGAGGGCCCCTACGAGCAGTACTTC. Its protein product is CASSEWSLEGPYEQYF.

The chain employs TRBV10-3 and TRBJ1-2; 9 bases agree with TRBD1. The junction had 15 bases not matched to a gene; V was cut back by 10 bases and J by 6 bases. Germline lookup yields CDR1 ENHRY and CDR2 SYGVKD. This CDR3 comprises 15 residues. CDR3 DNA sequence: TGTGCCACCGGGACAGGGCCAAATACTGTAAATGGCTACACCTTC. Protein product: CATGTGPNTVNGYTF.

The V gene is TRBV4-1, the J gene TRBJ2-4, with TRBD2 as a possible D gene (6 bases). Trimming pared 1 base from V and 2 bases from J, leaving 27 bases between. This CDR3 has 21 residues. The germline CDR1 and CDR2 sequences are MGHRA and YSYEKL. CDR3 sequence reads: CASSQVRRGESTTYTKNIQYF. The CDR3 region has the DNA TGCGCCAGCAGCCAAGTAAGGAGGGGAGAATCAACTACCTACACCAAAAACATTCAGTACTTC.

This sequence joins TRBV19 and TRBJ1-1; a possible D gene is TRBD1 (6 bases). V lost 3 bases and J 11 bases, leaving 13 bases between the germline ends. The CDR3 totals 12 residues. Per germline, CDR1 LNHDA and CDR2 SQIVND (reference sequence). CDR3 in DNA: TGTGCCAGTAGTATCTGGGGGCAGACGGCTTTCTTT. Translated: CASSIWGQTAFF.

V is TRBV7-9 and J is TRBJ1-2; 9 nucleotides line up with TRBD1. Per the germline V gene, CDR1 is SEHNR and CDR2 is FQNEAQ (reference sequence). Losses at the gene ends were 7 bases for V and 8 bases for J; bases not matched to a gene: 14. The CDR3 totals 15 residues. The CDR3 here is CASTLSGTGTPGYTF. The CDR3 nucleotides read TGTGCCAGCACCCTTTCCGGGACAGGGACTCCCGGCTACACCTTC.

The rearrangement uses TRBV19 and TRBJ2-2; D possibly corresponds to TRBD1 (5 bases). CDR1 is LNHDA, CDR2 SQIVND, per germline (reference sequence). The CDR3 sequence is 13 residues long. Trimming cost V 6 bases and J 6 bases, with 11 bases left between them. The CDR3 sequence is CASSPMGPGELFF. Here the CDR3 DNA reads TGTGCCAGTAGCCCCATGGGGCCCGGGGAGCTGTTTTTT.

The V gene is TRBV2, the J gene TRBJ2-7; D is ambiguous. The CDR3 is 14 amino acids. Looked up from germline, CDR1 is SNHLY and CDR2 is FYNNEI. V lost 7 bases and J 1 base, leaving 14 bases between the germline ends. The CDR3 spells CASNPEETSYEQYF. CDR3 nucleotides: TGTGCCAGCAACCCAGAGGAAACTTCCTACGAGCAGTACTTC.

The genes are TRBV21-1 and TRBJ1-2. TRBV21-1 is a pseudogene. CDR3 length: 11 amino acids. CDR3 in amino acids: CASSKVDGYTF. CDR3 DNA sequence: TGTGCCAGCAGCAAAGTCGATGGCTACACCTTC.

V and J are TRBV19 and TRBJ1-4; D is possibly TRBD1 (5 bases). V gave up 4 bases and J gave up 1 base, with 13 bases separating them. This CDR3 contains 16 residues. Germline V gene lookup returns CDR1 LNHDA and CDR2 SQIVND (reference sequence). CDR3 bases: TGTGCCAGTAGTACCGGGGCGGGGAGAACTAATGAAAAACTGTTTTTT. This sequence encodes CASSTGAGRTNEKLFF.

This chain uses TRBV6-4 with TRBJ2-1; 13 bases match TRBD2. J was trimmed by 6 bases and V by 3 bases; bases with no gene match: 2. This CDR3 contains 15 residues. Germline CDR1 and CDR2: MRHNA and SNTAGT. The CDR3 DNA follows: TGTGCCAGCAGTGAAGGGACTAGCGGGGCCAATGAGCAGTTCTTC. Translating it yields CASSEGTSGANEQFF.

This chain connects TRBV7-8 to TRBJ2-7; D is possibly TRBD1 (6 bases). The V end was cut by 1 base, the J end by 2 bases, with 9 bases between. Germline V gives CDR1 SGHVS, CDR2 FQNEAQ. CDR3 length equals 14 residues. The CDR3 spells CASSLVQGPYEQYF. CDR3 sequence (DNA): TGTGCCAGCAGCTTAGTTCAGGGGCCCTACGAGCAGTACTTC.

This chain connects TRBV9 to TRBJ1-2; the D gene is possibly TRBD1 (5 bases). Trimming left V 3 bases short and J 5 bases short, with 8 bases between. The CDR3 is made up of 12 amino acids. Germline CDR1 and CDR2: SGDLS and YYNGEE. In DNA, the CDR3 is TGTGCCAGCAGCGACAGGCGGTATGGCTACACCTTC. It translates to CASSDRRYGYTF.

The CDR3 nucleotides are TGTGCCAGCAGCGAGACAGGGAACTATGGCTACACCTTC. Residues: CASSETGNYGYTF. This rearrangement joins TRBV7-2 to TRBJ1-2, with TRBD1 matching over 7 bases. Germline CDR1 and CDR2: SGHTA and FQGNSA. The V segment lost 5 bases and the J segment 2 bases; nucleotides outside the gene matches: 2. This CDR3 is 13 amino acids long.

This clone was found a few times. The rearrangement joins TRBV27 to TRBJ2-4; D perhaps matches TRBD2 (6 bases). In germline, CDR1 is MNHEY, CDR2 SMNVEV (reference sequence). V was shortened by 2 bases and J by 8 bases, with 10 bases between the two germline ends. The CDR3 runs 13 residues. The CDR3 bases are TGTGCCAGCAGTTTAATAAGGGAGGACATTCAGTACTTC. The encoded protein is CASSLIREDIQYF.

The V gene is TRBV27, the J gene TRBJ2-7; tentatively, D is TRBD2 (6 bases). The CDR3 spans 16 residues. CDR1 MNHEY and CDR2 SMNVEV come from the germline V gene (reference sequence). Between the trimmed V and J ends, which lost 4 bases and 11 bases, there was a span of 27 bases. CDR3 sequence: CASSWRGDSGRSAEYF. DNA for the CDR3: TGTGCCAGCAGTTGGCGAGGGGATAGCGGCCGTAGCGCTGAGTACTTC.

The V call is TRBV4-2, the J call TRBJ1-4; D uncertain. Germline V lookup: CDR1 LGHNA, CDR2 YNFKEQ. The CDR3 covers 15 residues. Trimming took off 0 bases at V and 7 bases at J, with 12 bases between the two ends. The CDR3 spells CASSQDPTYFEKLFF. CDR3 DNA: TGTGCCAGCAGCCAAGACCCGACTTACTTTGAAAAACTGTTTTTT.

The chain joins TRBV4-1 to TRBJ2-2; TRBD1 matches at 9 bases. V lost 5 bases, J lost 4 bases, and 14 bases stayed unmatched. The V gene's germline CDR1 is MGHRA and CDR2 YSYEKL. This CDR3 is 18 amino acids long. The CDR3 DNA is TGCGCCAGCAGCTACCGTTCACCCGACAGGGGGGGCACCGGGGAGCTGTTTTTT. The encoded protein is CASSYRSPDRGGTGELFF.